Included here is one T cell receptor beta chain sequence, with context. This receptor's antigen is unknown. Per-nucleotide qualities are absent, and no much larger clonotype sits a single base away. This sample was taken from a study of control samples from healthy donors and cancer patients (dated by TCRdb to the early 2020s). The CDR3 contains 15 residues, cysteine and phenylalanine counted. Only the CDR3 DNA stays, 45 bases, in frame from base 1. The CDR1 and CDR2 encoded by the germline V gene (reference sequence) are SGHNT and YYREEE. A distance of 6 bases separates the germline ends of V and J, which lose 0 bases and 0 bases respectively. The library was produced with the immunoSEQ multiplex PCR assay. The immuneACCESS repertoire file appears here via TCRdb, limited to in-frame rearrangements. These files lack a portion of the clones; in checked studies, under half of the deficit traces to unresolved V genes, and the cause of the others is not known. The sample has about 80,000 clones on record, approximately 89% of them singletons. Of the sample, approximately 6% is held by the ten largest clones.

The chain was built from TRBV5-4 and TRBJ1-4; no D gene can be assigned with confidence. Sequencing input: blood. This sequence originates from a man aged 50 or older in good health. The DNA sequence is given as TGTGCCAGCAGCTTGGGGCTCCCAACTAATGAAAAACTGTTTTTT. It encodes CASSLGLPTNEKLFF. The entire variable domain, with the stretches around the CDR3 drawn from the reference TRBV5-4 and TRBJ1-4 proteins, is ETGVTQSPTHLIKTRGQQVTLRCSSQSGHNTVSWYQQALGQGPQFIFQYYREEENGRGNFPPRFSGLQFPNYSSELNVNALELDDSALYLCASSLGLPTNEKLFFGSGTQLSVL.